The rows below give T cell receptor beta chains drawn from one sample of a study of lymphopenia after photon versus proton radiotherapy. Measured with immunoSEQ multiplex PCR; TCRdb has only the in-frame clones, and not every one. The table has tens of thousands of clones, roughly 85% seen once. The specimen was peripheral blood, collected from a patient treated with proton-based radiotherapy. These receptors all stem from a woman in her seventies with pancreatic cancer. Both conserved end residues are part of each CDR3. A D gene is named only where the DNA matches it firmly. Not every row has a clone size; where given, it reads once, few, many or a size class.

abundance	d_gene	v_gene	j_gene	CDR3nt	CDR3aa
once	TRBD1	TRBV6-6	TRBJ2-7	TGTGCCAGCAGTAAAAAGACAGGGACCTACGAGCAGTACTTC	CASSKKTGTYEQYF
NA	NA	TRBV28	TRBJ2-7	TGTGCCAGCAGCCCCGATAGCGTCAACGAGCAGTACTTC	CASSPDSVNEQYF
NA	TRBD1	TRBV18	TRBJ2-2	TGTGCCGGCTCACCAGGACAGGCTACGAACACCGGGGAGCTGTTTTTT	CAGSPGQATNTGELFF
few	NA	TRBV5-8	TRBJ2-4	TGTGCCAGCAACGAGGGAAGGGGCGAAATAGCCAAAAACATTCAGTACTTC	CASNEGRGEIAKNIQYF
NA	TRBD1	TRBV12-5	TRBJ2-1	TGTGCTAGTGGTTTAGGGACAGGGACTGAAAATGAGCAGTTCTTC	CASGLGTGTENEQFF
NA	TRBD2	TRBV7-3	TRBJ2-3	TGTGCCAGCAGCTTACGCGGGAGACCCGTCACAGATACGCAGTATTTT	CASSLRGRPVTDTQYF
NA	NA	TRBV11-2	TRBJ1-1	TGTGCCAGCAGCCCCGACGTTTGGGGGACTGAAGCTTTCTTT	CASSPDVWGTEAFF
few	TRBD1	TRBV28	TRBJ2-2	TGTGCCAGCAGTTTTAGGGGGACAGGTCGTGCCGGGGAGCTGTTTTTT	CASSFRGTGRAGELFF
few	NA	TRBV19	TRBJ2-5	TGTGCCAGTAGTATGGCGACAGGGACCCAGTACTTC	CASSMATGTQYF
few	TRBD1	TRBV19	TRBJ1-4	TGTGCCACCGACGGACAGGGGCGTAATGAAAAACTGTTTTTT	CATDGQGRNEKLFF
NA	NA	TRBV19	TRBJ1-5	TGTGCCAGTAGTATTTCCCCCTCGGCGCATCAGCCCCAGCATTTT	CASSISPSAHQPQHF